This T cell receptor (beta chain) derives from a study of tumor and adjacent non-tumor tissue in lung cancer. Study overall: Histology: 11 to 13 adenocarcinoma, a couple of squamous cell carcinoma, 1 small cell lung cancer. The patients, roughly eleven men and 5 women, were roughly 30 to 80 with stage I to III disease. Approximately 4.2 million productive TCRbeta reads were obtained per sample on average. Study conclusions and caveats: Top 100 clones took a larger repertoire share in normal lung.

Germline assignment: CDR1 SQVTM and CDR2 ANQGSEA. This CDR3 region has 14 residues. Deletions cut 4 bases from V and 2 bases from J, with 15 bases between. A word on this clonotype: Antigen unknown.

A modified ARM-PCR protocol with three rounds of nested PCR amplified TCRbeta. Each CDR3 protein is one row after TCRdb ran MiXCR on the multiplex PCR reads. This sample yields around 99,000 distinct CDR3 sequences, of which about 61% are seen a single time; around 20% belongs to the top ten. This sample's RNA came from whole unsorted tissue. The normal lung tissue was taken more than 3 cm from the tumor edge. This clonotype originated in a man aged 55 to 70 with non-small cell lung cancer. The sequenced sample was distant non-tumor lung tissue. The gene calls are TRBV29-1 and TRBJ2-7; D gene unclear. The DNA for the CDR3 is TGCAGCGTTGTGGAATTAGCAATTCCCTACGAGCAGTACTTC. Translation gives CSVVELAIPYEQYF.